Each of the 29 T cell receptor beta chains below was sequenced from the same sample in a study of response to subunit inactivated influenza vaccine. TCRdb reprocessed the RT-PCR reads via MiXCR and lists one record per CDR3 protein. Among around 490,000 distinct CDR3 sequences listed, 7.5% to 8.5% were seen once. Sequenced material: PBMCs from blood, taken less than 30 months after vaccination. The receptors shown here come from a man in his fifties or sixties who received an inactivated influenza vaccine.

This clonotype was found many times. This rearrangement joins TRBV12-3 or TRBV12-4 to TRBJ2-1; D possibly corresponds to TRBD2 (5 bases). Trimming took 6 bases from V and 7 from J, leaving 7 bases between them. The CDR3 consists of 11 residues. The CDR3 nucleotides read TGTGCCAGCAGCCGGAGGAATGAGCAGTTCTTC. The encoded protein is CASSRRNEQFF.

This clonotype has a handful of counts. CDR3 nucleotide sequence: TGTGCCAGCAGCCAAGGGAGGGTAGCGGGGGAAGAGACCCAGTACTTC. This codes for CASSQGRVAGEETQYF. This chain uses TRBV4-2 with TRBJ2-5; 9 bases are shared with TRBD2. The V and J ends lost 1 base and 3 bases, in that order; junction bases with no gene match: 6. This CDR3 is 16 amino acids long. Germline lookup yields CDR1 LGHNA and CDR2 YNFKEQ.

DNA for the CDR3: TGTGCCAGCAGCCCCGGGTTGGGACTTAACACCGGGGAGCTGTTTTTT. This sequence encodes CASSPGLGLNTGELFF. J is TRBJ2-2 and V is TRBV6-1; D may be TRBD2 (6 bases). Germline CDR1 and CDR2: MNHNS and SASEGT. The V end lost 6 bases, the J end lost 2 bases, and 16 bases lay between the germline ends. The CDR3 contains 16 residues.

This clonotype was counted many times. The rearrangement links TRBV4-3 to TRBJ2-3; 10 bases are a match to TRBD2. The CDR3 covers 23 residues. CDR1 is LGHNA, CDR2 YSLEER, per germline. The ends lost 2 bases at V and 0 bases at J; junction bases unmatched: 23. The CDR3 spells CASSQTNLPGLATLSVSTDTQYF. CDR3 coding DNA: TGCGCCAGCAGCCAAACCAATTTACCGGGACTAGCGACTCTTAGTGTTAGCACAGATACGCAGTATTTT.

This clonotype was counted between two and nine times. The chain couples TRBV20-1 to TRBJ2-3, with D perhaps TRBD1 or TRBD2 (5 bases each). In germline, CDR1 is DFQATT, CDR2 SNEGSKA (reference sequence). V shed 4 bases and J shed 4 bases, with 12 bases lying between them. The CDR3 is 13 residues long. DNA for the CDR3: TGCAGTGCTACCGGGACCGACGCAGATACGCAGTATTTT. As protein: CSATGTDADTQYF.

This clonotype was detected many times. The chain employs TRBV5-1 and TRBJ1-6; D is unresolved. In germline, CDR1 is SGHRS, CDR2 YFSETQ. The CDR3 covers 16 residues. The V end lost 3 bases, the J end lost 1 base, and 11 bases lay between the germline ends. CDR3 sequence reads: CASSSYDRSYNSPLHF. In DNA form, the CDR3 reads TGCGCCAGCAGCTCGTATGATCGGTCCTATAATTCACCCCTCCACTTT.

The gene calls are TRBV23-1 and TRBJ2-2, with 7 bases aligning to TRBD1. TRBV23-1 is designated an ORF whose function remains uncertain. Losses at the gene ends were 9 bases for V and 6 bases for J; bases not matched to a gene: 4. The CDR3 covers 12 residues. The CDR3 sequence: CARRDRAGELFF. CDR3 DNA: TGCGCCAGGAGAGACAGGGCCGGGGAGCTGTTTTTT.

The chain links TRBV5-1 to TRBJ2-3; D call uncertain. The V end was cut by 3 bases, the J end by 7 bases, with 15 bases between. Germline lookup yields CDR1 SGHRS and CDR2 YFSETQ. The CDR3 has 14 residues. CDR3 sequence: CASSSDPQRNTQYF. The CDR3 DNA is TGCGCCAGCAGCTCGGACCCCCAAAGGAATACGCAGTATTTT.

The chain combines TRBV6-1 with TRBJ1-5; D is uncertain. Germline-derived CDR1 and CDR2 are MNHNS and SASEGT. The CDR3 runs 15 residues. V was shortened by 3 bases and J by 5 bases, with 14 bases between the two germline ends. As DNA, the CDR3 is TGTGCCAGCAGTGATCTGGGCGGTTTCGATCAGCCCCAGCATTTT. Its translation is CASSDLGGFDQPQHF.

This chain joins TRBV5-6 and TRBJ1-1, with D tentatively TRBD1 (6 bases). The germline V gene encodes CDR1 SGHDT and CDR2 YYEEEE. The CDR3 runs to 15 residues. The V end was cut by 0 bases, the J end by 0 bases, with 9 bases between. As DNA, the CDR3 is TGTGCCAGCAGCTTGGAAGGGGGATTGAACACTGAAGCTTTCTTT. It is translated as CASSLEGGLNTEAFF.

This clonotype was found a few times. The chain couples TRBV5-6 to TRBJ1-2, with 10 bases lining up with TRBD1. The V gene's germline CDR1 is SGHDT and CDR2 YYEEEE. The CDR3 runs 16 residues. The J segment lost 3 bases and the V segment lost 0 bases, leaving 5 bases of the junction unmatched. The CDR3 region is CASSLASGQGYYGYTF. DNA of the CDR3: TGTGCCAGCAGCTTGGCCTCGGGACAGGGGTACTATGGCTACACCTTC.

The CDR3 sequence: CASSLGMRAGGSNEQFF. For the CDR3, the DNA is TGTGCCAGCAGCTTAGGGATGAGAGCGGGAGGGAGCAATGAGCAGTTCTTC. V is TRBV11-2 and J is TRBJ2-1; 10 bases align to TRBD2. V gave up 1 base and J gave up 6 bases; unmatched junction bases: 9. The CDR3 is 17 residues long. Germline CDR1 SGHAT, CDR2 FQNNGV. Full variable domain (rest looked up from reference TRBV11-2 and TRBJ2-1): EAGVAQSPRYKIIEKRQSVAFWCNPISGHATLYWYQQILGQGPKLLIQFQNNGVVDDSQLPKDRFSAERLKGVDSTLKIQPAKLEDSAVYLCASSLGMRAGGSNEQFFGPGTRLTVL.

This clonotype occurred many times. The rearrangement uses TRBV7-2 and TRBJ1-1; unclear D gene. This CDR3 region has 14 residues. Germline V CDR1 and CDR2: SGHTA, FQGNSA. V lost 3 bases and J lost 2, with 10 bases in between. The CDR3 spells CASSFALRNTEAFF. DNA of the CDR3: TGTGCCAGCAGCTTTGCACTACGTAACACTGAAGCTTTCTTT.

This clonotype was seen a few times. The V gene is TRBV12-3 or TRBV12-4, the J gene TRBJ2-2; no firm D call. The CDR3 covers 13 residues. Trimming removed 1 base from V and 8 bases from J, with 8 bases in between. The CDR3 loop reads CASSLVKGGELFF. The CDR3 DNA follows: TGTGCCAGCAGTTTAGTGAAGGGTGGGGAGCTGTTTTTT.

The chain joins TRBV5-1 to TRBJ2-3; D not resolved. This CDR3 is built from 16 residues. The V gene lost 0 bases and the J gene lost 0 bases, with 11 bases spanning the gap. Germline V gives CDR1 SGHRS, CDR2 YFSETQ. The CDR3 protein is CASSLAKASSTDTQYF. The CDR3 bases are TGCGCCAGCAGCTTGGCCAAAGCCTCTAGCACAGATACGCAGTATTTT. Together with reference TRBV5-1 and TRBJ2-3, the CDR3 gives the full variable domain: KAGVTQTPRYLIKTRGQQVTLSCSPISGHRSVSWYQQTPGQGLQFLFEYFSETQRNKGNFPGRFSGRQFSNSRSEMNVSTLELGDSALYLCASSLAKASSTDTQYFGPGTRLTVL.

The chain carries TRBV5-1 and TRBJ2-1; 14 nucleotides match TRBD2. The CDR3 is 16 residues long. V shed 4 bases and J 6 bases; nucleotides not matched to a gene: 6. Germline CDR1 is SGHRS and CDR2 is YFSETQ. The CDR3 bases are TGCGCCAGCAGCAGTCTAGGGACTAGCGGGGGCAATGAGCAGTTCTTC. This codes for CASSSLGTSGGNEQFF. The full variable domain, in which reference TRBV5-1 and TRBJ2-1 provide the parts outside the CDR3, is KAGVTQTPRYLIKTRGQQVTLSCSPISGHRSVSWYQQTPGQGLQFLFEYFSETQRNKGNFPGRFSGRQFSNSRSEMNVSTLELGDSALYLCASSSLGTSGGNEQFFGPGTRLTVL.

As regards this clonotype: A junction boundary mismatches the germline segment, possibly from a read error. The chain is built from TRBV29-1 and TRBJ2-1; D possibly matches TRBD1 or TRBD2 (6 bases each). The germline V gene has CDR1 SQVTM and CDR2 ANQGSEA. The CDR3 covers 15 residues. CDR3 DNA sequence: TGCAGCGTCCAAGGGGGGTTCGAAACCTACAATGGGCAGTTCTTC. It yields the protein CSVQGGFETYNGQFF.

The chain recombines TRBV20-1 with TRBJ2-3; TRBD1 aligns across 12 bases. The CDR3 is 14 residues long. Trimming cost V 5 bases and J 8 bases; bases outside gene matches: 8. Germline V gene sequence: CDR1 DFQATT, CDR2 SNEGSKA (reference sequence). The CDR3 nucleotides read TGCAGTGCTTCTCGGGACAGGGGGCTCTTTACGCAGTATTTT. It is translated as CSASRDRGLFTQYF.

This clonotype was counted many times. The V and J genes are TRBV28 and TRBJ2-7; D possibly corresponds to TRBD2 (5 bases). The CDR3 has 15 residues. V lost 4 bases and J lost 4, with 17 bases in between. Germline-derived CDR1 and CDR2 are MDHEN and SYDVKM. CDR3: CASSSTGMAAYEQYF. For the CDR3, the DNA is TGTGCCAGCAGTTCCACCGGGATGGCGGCGTACGAGCAGTACTTC.

This clonotype has a handful of counts. The chain has TRBV6-5 and TRBJ1-1, with D possibly being TRBD1 (5 bases). V lost 6 bases and J 3 bases, leaving 8 bases between the germline ends. The CDR3 is 12 residues long. CDR1 and CDR2 (germline): MNHEY, SVGAGI. CDR3 sequence: CASRNRYTEAFF. As DNA, the CDR3 is TGTGCCAGCAGAAACAGGTACACTGAAGCTTTCTTT.

In its sample, this clonotype was seen many times. The V call is TRBV3-1, the J call TRBJ2-5, with D hard to call. Trimming stripped 4 bases from V and 0 bases from J, with 21 bases between. Germline CDR1 LGHDT, CDR2 YNNKEL (reference sequence). CDR3 length equals 18 residues. Written as DNA, the CDR3 is TGTGCCAGCAGCCCTCGATACAAGATAATCGGTTACCAAGAGACCCAGTACTTC. Translating gives CASSPRYKIIGYQETQYF.

This clonotype has more than one count but fewer than ten. This chain uses TRBV2 with TRBJ2-7; weak D call: TRBD1 (5 bases). Germline V gene sequence: CDR1 SNHLY, CDR2 FYNNEI. This CDR3 comprises 12 residues. The V and J ends lost 7 bases and 3 bases respectively, with 10 bases between them. The CDR3 here is CASKTGNYEQYF. The DNA for the CDR3 is TGTGCCAGCAAAACAGGAAACTACGAGCAGTACTTC.

The rearrangement links TRBV20-1 to TRBJ2-1; a possible D gene is TRBD2 (6 bases). The CDR3 length is 14 residues. Trimming stripped 6 bases from V and 4 bases from J, with 16 bases between. The V gene's germline CDR1 is DFQATT and CDR2 SNEGSKA (reference sequence). Here the CDR3 reads CSAARLGAYNEQFF. The CDR3 nucleotides read TGCAGTGCAGCAAGACTAGGGGCGTACAATGAGCAGTTCTTC.

This clonotype was found many times. The chain links TRBV4-1 to TRBJ2-3, with 9 bases lining up with TRBD2. The CDR3 runs 15 residues. Germline trimming cut 4 bases from V and 4 bases from J; bases unmatched to any gene: 6. The germline V gene encodes CDR1 MGHRA and CDR2 YSYEKL. DNA for the CDR3: TGCGCCAGCAGCCCTTACGGGACTAGCCCAGATACGCAGTATTTT. This codes for CASSPYGTSPDTQYF.

The table lists this clonotype with many counts. The chain is built from TRBV20-1 and TRBJ2-4; D is undetermined. Germline V gene lookup returns CDR1 DFQATT and CDR2 SNEGSKA (reference sequence). Deletions cut 7 bases from V and 2 bases from J, with 12 bases between. The CDR3 spans 13 residues. CDR3 DNA sequence: TGCAGTGTTAGCCCCCGAACCAAAAACATTCAGTACTTC. Protein: CSVSPRTKNIQYF.

Many counts were recorded for this clonotype. This chain uses TRBV6-5 with TRBJ2-3; weak D call: TRBD1 (7 bases). The CDR3 covers 13 residues. Germline lookup yields CDR1 MNHEY and CDR2 SVGAGI. V lost 2 bases to trimming and J lost 5 bases, with 8 bases between them. The CDR3 coding sequence is TGTGCCAGCAGTTACCAGGGGGGAGATACGCAGTATTTT. This gives the protein CASSYQGGDTQYF.

V is TRBV20-1 and J is TRBJ1-5; D gene unclear. Germline V CDR1 and CDR2: DFQATT, SNEGSKA (reference sequence). Trimming removed 3 bases at V and 0 bases at J, with 12 bases between. The CDR3 length is 15 residues. The CDR3 sequence: CSARRVMVSNQPQHF. CDR3 nucleotides: TGCAGTGCTAGGCGGGTTATGGTTAGCAATCAGCCCCAGCATTTT.

This clonotype was recorded at least ten times. The genes are TRBV11-2 and TRBJ2-3, with D tentatively TRBD2 (5 bases). V was pared by 2 bases and J by 2 bases, with 14 bases between. The CDR3 covers 16 residues. In germline, CDR1 is SGHAT, CDR2 FQNNGV. Here the CDR3 reads CASSLLASSITDTQYF. CDR3 bases: TGTGCCAGCAGCTTACTGGCTAGCAGCATCACAGATACGCAGTATTTT.

There are many counts of this clonotype. The chain has TRBV4-2 and TRBJ2-5, with TRBD1 identical over 7 bases. Per the germline V gene, CDR1 is LGHNA and CDR2 is YNFKEQ. Trimming removed 5 bases from V and 0 bases from J; junction bases left unmatched: 9. This CDR3 is 16 amino acids long. For the CDR3, the DNA is TGTGCCAGCAGCATCCAATGGACAGGACACCAAGAGACCCAGTACTTC. Translation gives CASSIQWTGHQETQYF.